The present T cell receptor beta chain was sequenced within a study of T cells after yellow fever vaccination. Study at large: SMART-Seq v4 Ultra Low Input prepared the low-cell-number fractions. Study-level results: The booster response re-showed most primary clones: 95% to 96% CD4, approximately 85% CD8. FACS-sorted repertoires could contain abundant clonotypes contaminating from the bulk population. Though weaker, the secondary response peaked faster, on day 5 versus 15.

The table lists this clonotype with many counts. Its antigen is undetermined. TCRdb used MiXCR to reprocess the 5' RACE reads, holding one entry per CDR3 protein. This table has hundreds of thousands of distinct CDR3 sequences, more than 3% appearing once. The germline V gene encodes CDR1 SGHTA and CDR2 FQGNSA. The germline V and J ends were trimmed by 5 bases and 2 bases, with 19 bases remaining between them. CDR3 length: 16 residues. The V gene is TRBV7-2, the J gene TRBJ2-7; D may be TRBD2 (6 bases). The material was PBMCs, obtained on the day of the yellow fever booster vaccination. This clonotype was sampled from a man aged 18 to 35 who received the YFV17D yellow fever vaccine. The CDR3 DNA reads as TGTGCCAGCAGCGGGCCACACTTTGGCGGGGCCTACGAGCAGTACTTC. It translates to CASSGPHFGGAYEQYF.